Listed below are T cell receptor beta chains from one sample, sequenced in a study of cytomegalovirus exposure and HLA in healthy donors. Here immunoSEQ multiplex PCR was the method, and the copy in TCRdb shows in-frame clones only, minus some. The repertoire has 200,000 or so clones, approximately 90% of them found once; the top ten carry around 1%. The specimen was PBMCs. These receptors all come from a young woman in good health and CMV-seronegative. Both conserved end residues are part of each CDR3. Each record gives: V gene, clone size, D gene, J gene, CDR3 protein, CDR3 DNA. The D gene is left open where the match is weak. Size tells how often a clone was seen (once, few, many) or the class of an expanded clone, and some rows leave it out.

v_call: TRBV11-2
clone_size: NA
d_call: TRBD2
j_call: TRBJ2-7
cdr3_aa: CASSSLATSGAHYEQYF
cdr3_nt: TGTGCCAGCAGCTCCCTGGCGACTAGCGGGGCACACTACGAGCAGTACTTC

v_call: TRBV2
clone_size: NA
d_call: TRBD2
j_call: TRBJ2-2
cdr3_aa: CASSDFGLAGENTGELFF
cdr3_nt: TGTGCCAGCAGTGACTTTGGGCTAGCGGGAGAGAACACCGGGGAGCTGTTTTTT

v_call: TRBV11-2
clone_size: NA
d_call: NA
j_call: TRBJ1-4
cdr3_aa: CASSLVGHDNEKLFF
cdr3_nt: TGTGCCAGCAGCCTTGTGGGCCATGATAATGAAAAACTGTTTTTT

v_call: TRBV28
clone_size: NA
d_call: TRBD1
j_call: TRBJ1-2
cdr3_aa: CASGTPGTVSLYGYTF
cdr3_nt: TGTGCCAGCGGAACCCCCGGGACAGTATCCCTATATGGCTACACCTTC

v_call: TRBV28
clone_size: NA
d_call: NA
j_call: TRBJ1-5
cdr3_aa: CASSTLTVIQPQHF
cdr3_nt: TGTGCCAGCAGTACCCTGACAGTAATTCAGCCCCAGCATTTT

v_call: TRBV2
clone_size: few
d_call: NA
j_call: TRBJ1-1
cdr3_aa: CASSVGGTEAFF
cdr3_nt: TGTGCCAGCAGTGTTGGCGGCACTGAAGCTTTCTTT

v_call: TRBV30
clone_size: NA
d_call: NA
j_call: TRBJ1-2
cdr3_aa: CAWSVVPRFSGYTF
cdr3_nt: TGTGCCTGGAGTGTAGTCCCCAGGTTTTCTGGCTACACCTTC

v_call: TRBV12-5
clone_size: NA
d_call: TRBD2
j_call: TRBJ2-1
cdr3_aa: CAPQGGEGHNEQFF
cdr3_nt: TGTGCTCCCCAAGGCGGGGAGGGCCACAATGAGCAGTTCTTC

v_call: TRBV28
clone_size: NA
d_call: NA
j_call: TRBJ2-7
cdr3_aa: CASSTEGSGLEQYF
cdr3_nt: TGTGCCAGCAGTACGGAGGGCTCAGGGCTCGAGCAGTACTTC

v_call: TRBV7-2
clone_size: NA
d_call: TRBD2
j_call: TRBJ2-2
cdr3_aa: CASSFLAGGTGELFF
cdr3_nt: TGTGCCAGCAGCTTCCTAGCGGGAGGGACCGGGGAGCTGTTTTTT

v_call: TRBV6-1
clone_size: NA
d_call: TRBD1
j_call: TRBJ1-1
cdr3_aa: CASSETQGDTEAFF
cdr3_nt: TGTGCCAGCAGTGAAACACAGGGGGACACTGAAGCTTTCTTT

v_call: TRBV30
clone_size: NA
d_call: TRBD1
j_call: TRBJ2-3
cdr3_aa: CAWSPLGQGTDTQYF
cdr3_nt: TGTGCCTGGAGCCCGTTGGGACAGGGGACAGATACGCAGTATTTT

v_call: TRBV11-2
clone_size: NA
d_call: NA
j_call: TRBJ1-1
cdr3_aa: CASSLDDRRNTEAFF
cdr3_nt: TGTGCCAGCAGCCTCGATGACAGGCGAAACACTGAAGCTTTCTTT

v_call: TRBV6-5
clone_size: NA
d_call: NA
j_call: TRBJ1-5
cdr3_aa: CASNGQGRDQPQHF
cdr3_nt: TGTGCCAGCAATGGGCAGGGGCGTGATCAGCCCCAGCATTTT

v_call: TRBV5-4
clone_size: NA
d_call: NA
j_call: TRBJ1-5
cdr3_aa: CASSPDRLNSNQPQHF
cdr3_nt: TGTGCCAGCAGCCCGGACAGATTAAATAGCAATCAGCCCCAGCATTTT

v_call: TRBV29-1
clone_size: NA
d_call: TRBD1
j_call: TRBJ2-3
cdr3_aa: CSVGRDRHTPSTDTQYF
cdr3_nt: TGCAGCGTTGGTAGGGACAGGCACACCCCTAGCACAGATACGCAGTATTTT

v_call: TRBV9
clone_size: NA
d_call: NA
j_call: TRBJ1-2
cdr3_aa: CASRAGGTPYGYTF
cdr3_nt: TGTGCCAGCAGAGCCGGGGGGACACCCTATGGCTACACCTTC

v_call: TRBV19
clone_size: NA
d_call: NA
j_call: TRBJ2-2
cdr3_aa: CASSAHSGVPGELFF
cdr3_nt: TGTGCCAGTAGTGCCCACTCGGGGGTCCCCGGGGAGCTGTTTTTT

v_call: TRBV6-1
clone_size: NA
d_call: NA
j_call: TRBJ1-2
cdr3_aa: CASRDPGQWYTF
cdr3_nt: TGTGCCAGCAGGGACCCTGGACAGTGGTACACCTTC

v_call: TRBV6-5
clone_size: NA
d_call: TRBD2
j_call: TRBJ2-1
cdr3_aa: CASRSGTSVQGEQFF
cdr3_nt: TGTGCCAGCAGATCCGGGACTAGCGTCCAAGGTGAGCAGTTCTTC

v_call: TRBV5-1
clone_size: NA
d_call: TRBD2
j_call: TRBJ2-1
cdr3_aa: CASSLGLAGVHEQFF
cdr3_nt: TGCGCCAGCAGCTTGGGACTAGCGGGAGTTCATGAGCAGTTCTTC

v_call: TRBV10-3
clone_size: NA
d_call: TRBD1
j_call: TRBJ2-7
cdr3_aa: CAISEDRGYEQYF
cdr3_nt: TGTGCCATCAGTGAGGACAGGGGGTACGAGCAGTACTTC

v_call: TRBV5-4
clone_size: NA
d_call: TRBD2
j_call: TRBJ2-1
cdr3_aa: CASSLASRRGTSGRAGWFF
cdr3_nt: TGTGCCAGCAGCTTGGCTAGTCGAAGGGGGACTAGCGGGAGGGCCGGATGGTTCTTC